Listed here are 17 T cell receptor beta chains from one sample, sequenced in a study of PD-1 blockade in classical Hodgkin lymphoma. Regarding time point: cycle 4 day 1 (C4D1), after less than seven weeks of nivolumab. Every single patient, without exception, relapsed after autologous stem cell transplantation, and brentuximab vedotin exposure varied. Produced via immunoSEQ multiplex PCR; TCRdb's table is partial and in-frame only. The table has some 52,000 clones, about nine tenths seen once. The specimen was peripheral blood mononuclear cells (PBMCs), collected before the fourth cycle of nivolumab. The receptors stem from a human donor with classical Hodgkin lymphoma.

The chain couples TRBV12-1 to TRBJ1-5; the D segment call TRBD1 is taken from the table without a DNA check. TRBV12-1 is a pseudogene locus. The CDR3 is 17 residues long. CDR3 bases: TGTGCCAGCAGCTTTTTGATAGGGTTGGACAGCGATCAGCCCCAGCATTTT. It is translated as CASSFLIGLDSDQPQHF.

This clone was observed a single time. This chain links TRBV19 with TRBJ1-1; 11 bases agree with TRBD1. The CDR3 totals 17 residues. Germline V lookup: CDR1 LNHDA, CDR2 SQIVND (reference sequence). With 7 bases clipped from V and 1 base from J, the junction kept 11 bases outside the gene matches. CDR3 sequence: CASTHLGTGGPNTEAFF. CDR3 bases: TGTGCCAGTACTCATTTAGGGACAGGGGGTCCGAACACTGAAGCTTTCTTT.

The rearrangement links TRBV7-8 to TRBJ2-7; D is undetermined. V was shortened by 0 bases and J by 1 base, with 13 bases between the two germline ends. CDR1 SGHVS and CDR2 FQNEAQ come from the germline V gene. The CDR3 totals 16 residues. Here the CDR3 DNA reads TGTGCCAGCAGCTTAGCGGGCAGCACCTTGTCCTACGAGCAGTACTTC. Residues: CASSLAGSTLSYEQYF.

This clone has only a few counts. In the same sample, other DNA sequences code for this CDR3. The chain has TRBV5-1 and TRBJ2-1; D perhaps matches TRBD2 (5 bases). Per the germline V gene, CDR1 is SGHRS and CDR2 is YFSETQ. Trimming pared 4 bases from V and 4 bases from J, leaving 12 bases between. The CDR3 has 14 residues. This CDR3 reads CASSPGLEYNEQFF. CDR3 in DNA: TGCGCCAGCAGCCCCGGACTGGAGTACAATGAGCAGTTCTTC.

The genes are TRBV7-3 and TRBJ2-2; the D gene could be TRBD1 or TRBD2 (5 bases each). Trimming left V 3 bases short and J 4 bases short, with 9 bases between. The CDR3 contains 14 residues. CDR1 and CDR2 (germline): SGHTA, FQGTGA. CDR3 DNA: TGTGCCAGCAGCTTTACCGGGACCACCGGGGAGCTGTTTTTT. Translating gives CASSFTGTTGELFF.

This clone was observed once. The chain joins TRBV6-1 to TRBJ1-5; 9 bases are shared with TRBD1. The V gene end was trimmed by 8 bases and the J gene end by 4 bases; junction bases not matched to a gene: 6. CDR1 and CDR2 from the germline V gene are MNHNS and SASEGT. There are 14 residues in the CDR3. CDR3 amino acids: CASLRDRVNQPQHF. The CDR3 bases are TGTGCCAGCCTCCGGGACAGGGTGAATCAGCCCCAGCATTTT.

This clone occurred a few times. The chain joins TRBV5-1 to TRBJ2-5; the D gene is possibly TRBD1 (5 bases). The germline gives CDR1 SGHRS, CDR2 YFSETQ. The CDR3 is 14 amino acids. V lost 6 bases and J 5 bases, leaving 17 bases between the germline ends. CDR3 nucleotide sequence: TGCGCCAGCAAGGCGTGGGGCCCAGGGGAGACCCAGTACTTC. Protein sequence: CASKAWGPGETQYF.

This chain joins TRBV6-4 and TRBJ2-3; D might be TRBD1 or TRBD2, each matching 6 bases. The CDR3 spans 13 residues. V was pared by 5 bases and J by 7 bases, with 13 bases between. The germline CDR1 and CDR2 sequences are MRHNA and SNTAGT. The CDR3 bases are TGTGCCAGCAGTAACGGGGGCCCCAATACGCAGTATTTT. Its protein is CASSNGGPNTQYF.

The V and J genes are TRBV4-1 and TRBJ1-5, with D unresolved. This CDR3 is 18 amino acids long. The germline gives CDR1 MGHRA, CDR2 YSYEKL. With 1 base removed from V and 0 bases from J, the gap between germline ends came to 16 bases. In DNA form, the CDR3 reads TGCGCCAGCAGCCAAGTGCTTCTGGGAACGAATAGCAATCAGCCCCAGCATTTT. This codes for CASSQVLLGTNSNQPQHF.

The rearrangement links TRBV6-5 to TRBJ1-2, with TRBD1 matching over 7 bases. This CDR3 spans 16 amino acids. J lost 4 bases, V lost 2 bases, and 10 bases had no gene match. The germline gives CDR1 MNHEY, CDR2 SVGAGI. The CDR3 nucleotides read TGTGCCAGCAGTTACGCCCGACTTGGGACAGCCTATGGCTACACCTTC. It yields the protein CASSYARLGTAYGYTF.

The chain joins TRBV7-8 to TRBJ2-1; 8 bases fit TRBD2. The CDR3 is made up of 15 amino acids. The V and J ends lost 5 bases and 2 bases, in that order; junction bases with no gene match: 5. Germline lookup yields CDR1 SGHVS and CDR2 FQNEAQ. The chain's CDR3 is CASSPLAGAYNEQFF. Here the CDR3 DNA reads TGTGCCAGCAGCCCTCTAGCGGGTGCCTACAATGAGCAGTTCTTC.

V is TRBV27 and J is TRBJ2-2; 8 positions agree with TRBD2. J lost 6 bases, V lost 5 bases, and 2 bases had no gene match. Germline lookup yields CDR1 MNHEY and CDR2 SMNVEV (reference sequence). This CDR3 is built from 13 residues. The CDR3 bases are TGTGCCAGCAGTCTCGGGGGGGCCGGGGAGCTGTTTTTT. Encoded protein: CASSLGGAGELFF.

The chain joins TRBV7-2 to TRBJ2-2; D may be TRBD1 (5 bases). The ends were cut back, 7 bases at V and 4 bases at J, with 19 bases in the middle. The CDR3 extends over 16 amino acids. CDR1 is SGHTA and CDR2 is FQGNSA in the germline V gene. CDR3 sequence (DNA): TGTGCCAGCACCCGCCTGGGGCAGGGCCCCACCGGGGAGCTGTTTTTT. It yields the protein CASTRLGQGPTGELFF.

The V and J genes are TRBV5-1 and TRBJ2-7, with TRBD1 identical over 10 bases. From germline, CDR1 is SGHRS and CDR2 YFSETQ. The ends lost 3 bases at V and 3 bases at J; junction bases unmatched: 6. CDR3 length: 15 amino acids. CDR3 loop: CASSSPGTGVYEQYF. In nucleotides, the CDR3 is TGCGCCAGCAGCTCACCCGGGACAGGGGTCTACGAGCAGTACTTC.

For the CDR3, the DNA is TGTGCCAGCAGCCAAGATTTCCAGCCCGGGCGTTATGAAAAACTGTTTTTT. This translates into CASSQDFQPGRYEKLFF. The chain joins TRBV4-2 to TRBJ1-4; D is unclear. CDR3 length: 17 residues. Germline loops: CDR1 LGHNA, CDR2 YNFKEQ. Trimming stripped 0 bases from V and 6 bases from J, with 17 bases between.

This clone was observed a single time. The gene calls are TRBV6-6 and TRBJ2-5, with D maybe TRBD1 (5 bases). The CDR3 sequence is 15 residues long. Germline assignment: CDR1 MNHNY and CDR2 SVGAGI (reference sequence). Trimming removed 2 bases from V and 5 bases from J, with 15 bases in between. CDR3 bases: TGTGCCAGCAGTTACCTGACAGCCTTAGGGGAGACCCAGTACTTC. This gives the protein CASSYLTALGETQYF.

The rearrangement uses TRBV4-1 and TRBJ2-1; the D is unclear. Germline V gene sequence: CDR1 MGHRA, CDR2 YSYEKL. CDR3 size: 16 residues. Trimming took 0 bases from V and 1 from J, leaving 10 bases between them. The CDR3 DNA reads as TGCGCCAGCAGCCAAGAACTGGGTCGATCCTACAATGAGCAGTTCTTC. It codes for CASSQELGRSYNEQFF.